One T cell receptor beta chain is described in this entry. The data belong to a study of regulatory T cells in long-lasting Graves disease. Investigators prepared the TCR beta libraries by applying iRepertoire HTBI primers and Arm-PCR of CDR3 regions. TCRdb fed the multiplex PCR reads into MiXCR, producing one record per CDR3 protein. The top ten clones hold about 12% of a sample with some 600,000 distinct CDR3 sequences, about 16% of them seen once. Regarding time point: newly diagnosed GD, antithyroid drugs for less than 3 months. Construction of the TCR library relied on RNA isolated from PBMCs. CDR1 is LNHNV, CDR2 YYDKDF, per germline (reference sequence). The CDR3 spans 13 residues. Germline trimming cut 6 bases from V and 2 bases from J; bases unmatched to any gene: 4. The same data also contributed to another study, on T cells in Graves' hyperthyroidism and ophthalmopathy.

The source of this sequence is a man in his late teens or twenties with Graves disease. The chain has TRBV15 and TRBJ2-7, with TRBD2 identical over 7 bases. The specimen was peripheral blood mononuclear cells (PBMCs), collected at new diagnosis, from a patient treated with antithyroid drugs. DNA of the CDR3: TGTGCCACCAGAGCTGGACTAGCCTACGAGCAGTACTTC. Translation gives CATRAGLAYEQYF.